The sequence of this TCR beta chain was determined in a study of vaccination and CD4 T cells after COVID-19. The Oncomine TCR Beta short-read assay was applied to DNA of cultured CD4+ T cells. One entry per CDR3 protein, called by TCRdb with MiXCR from the PCR reads. The table records some 7,900 distinct CDR3 sequences, 25% to 30% of them present only once. The treatment: approximately 11-day PBMC culture with coronavirus spike peptide pools or control peptides (ViraFEST assay). It was before the COVID-19 pandemic (2011-2018) that the unexposed donor's CD4+ T cells were collected. Note on this clonotype: The antigen remains unidentified.

This CDR3 is built from 14 residues. Trimming left V 3 bases short and J 4 bases short, with 12 bases between. The germline gives CDR1 SNHLY, CDR2 FYNNEI. The specimen was CD4+ T cells from blood, cultured in vitro. This rearrangement joins TRBV2 to TRBJ1-2, with a possible D match to TRBD1 (5 bases). The receptor's source is a human donor in good health. This CDR3 reads CASSEGGILYGYTF. DNA for the CDR3: TGTGCCAGCAGTGAGGGGGGGATTCTCTATGGCTACACCTTC.